This passage covers 11 T cell receptor beta chains from one sample sequenced in a study of cytomegalovirus exposure and HLA in healthy donors. It was with 60 Vbeta and 13 Jbeta primers that the PCR ran. Profiling relied on immunoSEQ multiplex PCR, and the TCRdb table lists in-frame clones only, not all of them. Counted here are 58,000 or so clones, about three quarters occurring once; the ten biggest clones make up roughly 23%. Sequencing used PBMCs. These receptors were taken from a man in his fifties in good health and CMV-seropositive.

This clone has just a few counts. The chain combines TRBV6-1 with TRBJ1-2; 7 bases fit TRBD1. Germline V gene data show CDR1 as MNHNS and CDR2 as SASEGT. The CDR3 loop spans 13 amino acids. The V and J ends lost 4 bases and 4 bases, in that order; junction bases with no gene match: 3. The CDR3 DNA reads as TGTGCCAGCAGTGGGACAGGTATCTATGGCTACACCTTC. As protein: CASSGTGIYGYTF.

Only a few counts were recorded for this clone. The chain couples TRBV6-1 to TRBJ2-4, with a tentative D call TRBD1 (5 bases). The germline V and J ends were trimmed by 0 bases and 15 bases, with 18 bases remaining between them. This CDR3 is 14 amino acids long. Germline V gene data show CDR1 as MNHNS and CDR2 as SASEGT. CDR3 residues: CASSEAWGPPMLYF. CDR3 bases: TGTGCCAGCAGTGAAGCGTGGGGCCCCCCCATGCTGTACTTC.

V is TRBV7-8 and J is TRBJ2-1, with D perhaps TRBD1 (6 bases). Germline loops: CDR1 SGHVS, CDR2 FQNEAQ. This CDR3 is built from 15 residues. V was pared by 7 bases and J by 7 bases, with 20 bases between. The CDR3 protein is CASTIYGEGGNEQFF. The CDR3 DNA reads as TGTGCCAGCACCATTTATGGGGAAGGGGGTAATGAGCAGTTCTTC.

This chain joins TRBV5-1 and TRBJ2-7; D not certain. V was cut by 0 bases and J by 3 bases, with 7 bases left in between. The CDR3 contains 13 residues. CDR1 is SGHRS and CDR2 is YFSETQ in the germline V gene. The CDR3, as DNA: TGCGCCAGCAGCTTGGGATCGAGCTACGAGCAGTACTTC. Translation: CASSLGSSYEQYF.

The rearrangement links TRBV29-1 to TRBJ1-1; 8 bases are a match to TRBD1. V dropped 6 bases and J dropped 0; count of bases not matched to a gene: 6. CDR3 length: 14 residues. CDR1 is SQVTM and CDR2 is ANQGSEA in the germline V gene. The CDR3 region has the DNA TGCAGCGTAGTCAGGGGGCCCATGAACACTGAAGCTTTCTTT. It encodes CSVVRGPMNTEAFF.

The rearrangement uses TRBV6-5 and TRBJ1-1, with D perhaps matching TRBD1 (5 bases). The CDR3 consists of 14 residues. In germline, CDR1 is MNHEY, CDR2 SVGAGI. The V and J ends lost 6 bases and 4 bases respectively, with 15 bases between them. The CDR3 is CASRPYSRGTEAFF. The CDR3, as DNA: TGTGCCAGCAGACCCTACTCAAGGGGCACTGAAGCTTTCTTT.

CDR3 coding DNA: TGTGCCAGAACACAGGGCCCCGCTGGAAACACCATATATTTT. This codes for CARTQGPAGNTIYF. This sequence joins TRBV19 and TRBJ1-3; a possible D gene is TRBD1 (6 bases). This CDR3 has 14 residues. Trimming cost V 9 bases and J 2 bases, with 14 bases left between them. Germline-derived CDR1 and CDR2 are LNHDA and SQIVND (reference sequence). The variable domain in full, completed from reference TRBV19 and TRBJ1-3, reads DGGITQSPKYLFRKEGQNVTLSCEQNLNHDAMYWYRQDPGQGLRLIYYSQIVNDFQKGDIAEGYSVSREKKESFPLTVTSAQKNPTAFYLCARTQGPAGNTIYFGEGSWLTVV.

This clone was counted between two and nine times. This rearrangement joins TRBV7-2 to TRBJ1-5; no firm D call. This CDR3 region has 15 residues. Germline V gene data show CDR1 as SGHTA and CDR2 as FQGNSA. The ends were cut back, 5 bases at V and 3 bases at J, with 14 bases in the middle. The CDR3 protein is CASSTPGFNNQPQHF. The CDR3 nucleotides are TGTGCCAGCAGCACCCCGGGTTTTAACAATCAGCCCCAGCATTTT.

This chain links TRBV21-1 with TRBJ1-5; the table's D call, TRBD1, has no DNA check behind it. TRBV21-1 is termed a pseudogene. CDR3 length: 13 amino acids. The CDR3 sequence is CASRDRAGQPQHF. CDR3 in DNA: TGTGCCAGCAGAGACAGGGCCGGTCAGCCCCAGCATTTT.

The chain joins TRBV5-6 to TRBJ2-5, with D possibly being TRBD2 (5 bases). Germline-derived CDR1 and CDR2 are SGHDT and YYEEEE. This CDR3 region has 16 residues. Trimming left V 1 base short and J 5 bases short, with 18 bases between. Here the CDR3 reads CASSLLGGSTGETQYF. The CDR3, as DNA: TGTGCCAGCAGCTTGCTAGGAGGTAGTACCGGTGAGACCCAGTACTTC.

The chain couples TRBV4-3 to TRBJ2-7, with a weak D call TRBD2 (6 bases). The CDR3 is made up of 14 amino acids. V was shortened by 6 bases and J by 0 bases, with 12 bases between the two germline ends. CDR1 and CDR2 from the germline V gene are LGHNA and YSLEER. The CDR3 is CASSPDGSSYEQYF. The CDR3 DNA follows: TGCGCCAGCAGTCCGGACGGGAGCTCCTACGAGCAGTACTTC.